Listed here is a single T cell receptor (beta chain). Trimming stripped 3 bases from V and 7 bases from J, with 7 bases between. The CDR3 extends over 11 amino acids. Germline V gene data show CDR1 as LNHDA and CDR2 as SQIVND (reference sequence). This specimen comes from a study of blood T cell repertoires in COVID-19. Turning to the study itself: T cells, B-cell-depleted T cells, or PBMCs supplied cDNA or gDNA.

TCRdb's copy holds only in-frame clones and misses some; the assay was immunoSEQ multiplex PCR. The sample shows fewer than 250,000 clones, around 82% of them seen only once. The chain combines TRBV19 with TRBJ2-7, with no clear D. Source material: peripheral blood. The sequence derives from a woman aged 40 to 50 with acute or convalescent COVID-19. The CDR3 spells CASSIEEEQYF. The CDR3 DNA is TGTGCCAGTAGTATTGAGGAAGAGCAGTACTTC.